This T cell receptor (beta chain) was observed in a study of cytomegalovirus exposure and HLA in healthy donors (dated by TCRdb to about 2017). About the study as a whole: According to a later analysis, the 120 validation repertoires were produced on the same platform as the approximately 620 repertoires of the first cohort. The study aimed to test whether signatures of past pathogen exposure could be identified by cataloging public T cell receptors. In addition to the first cohort of 666 subjects, a separate validation cohort of 100 to 150 different subjects was used. The study combined high-throughput TCR immunosequencing, statistical association of individual TCRs with disease status, and machine learning to predict cytomegalovirus infection status. Findings and caveats that apply to the study as a whole: Most TCR sequences were seen in very few donors, while some public TCRs were found in many individuals. In the study, some 180 TCR beta chains were listed as associated with cytomegalovirus. Three of the identified cytomegalovirus-associated TCR beta chains were confirmed in vitro to be specific for cytomegalovirus antigens. It was suggested by the authors that the approach could potentially be generalized to other disease states and immunological phenotypes. Of the cluster scores, roughly 95% were above 0 in a later analysis, which found that TCRs clustered in the first cohort also tended to co-occur in the 95 to 150 validation repertoires. A later analysis had no HLA typing for the validation cohort, so co-occurrence there was scored across all 120 repertoires. The classifier was reported to diagnose cytomegalovirus status with high specificity and sensitivity in both the original cohort and the validation cohort.

About this clone itself: The target of this receptor is not known. Within one base of it there is no much larger clone, and no base qualities were kept.

Library generation was performed with the immunoSEQ multiplex PCR assay. For the original study's pipeline: To diagnose cytomegalovirus status from the catalog of TCR beta chain sequences, a statistical classification framework was built. As stored in TCRdb, this immuneACCESS dataset retains in-frame rearrangements with V and J assigned. A fraction of the clones does not appear; measured against another copy, unresolved V genes explain less than half of the discrepancy, and the remainder lacks a known reason. The D gene and trimming were derived from the DNA, and the V and J assignments and clone size from that table. The sample table records about 280,000 clones; roughly 90% of these occur just once. The ten largest clones add up to about 0.85% of the sample. The germline V gene encodes CDR1 SEHNR and CDR2 FQNEAQ (reference sequence). The V end loses 4 bases and the J end loses 5 bases, and a stretch of 18 bases separates them. Including cysteine and phenylalanine, the CDR3 has 16 amino acids. Here the CDR3 DNA is all that survives: 48 bases in frame from base 1.

Separate from the roughly 700-subject first cohort, the validation cohort of 95 to 150 subjects was the group to which the donors belonged. The TCR comes from a woman aged 18-29 years in good health and CMV-seronegative. Sequencing input: PBMCs. The chain joins TRBV7-9 to TRBJ2-1; a tentative D call is TRBD2 (5 bases match). The bases read TGTGCCAGCAGCTCGAGGTTGAGGGTAGCCCACAATGAGCAGTTCTTC. This sequence encodes CASSSRLRVAHNEQFF.